This T cell receptor (beta chain) was recovered during a study of blood T cell repertoires in COVID-19. Study as a whole: Italy, Spain and the United States were the sources of the convalescent and acute COVID-19 samples. PBMCs, B-cell-depleted T cells, or T cells were the source of the cDNA or gDNA that made up the material.

In the original processing: Nucleated cell counts were estimated from reference gene primer amplification. Method: immunoSEQ multiplex PCR; TCRdb's copy keeps in-frame clones and lacks some. D and trimming come from the DNA, and the V and J calls and clone size come from that table. The sample has tens of thousands of clones; 65% to 85% are singletons. Germline CDR1 SGDLS, CDR2 YYNGEE. V lost 4 bases, J lost 4 bases, and 13 bases lay in between. The CDR3 extends over 14 amino acids. What was sequenced was peripheral blood. This TCR was sampled from a man aged 45-65 years with acute or convalescent COVID-19. J is TRBJ2-3 and V is TRBV9; D call uncertain. This CDR3 is CASSYSLGPDTQYF. CDR3 bases: TGTGCCAGCAGCTACTCGCTGGGCCCAGATACGCAGTATTTT.